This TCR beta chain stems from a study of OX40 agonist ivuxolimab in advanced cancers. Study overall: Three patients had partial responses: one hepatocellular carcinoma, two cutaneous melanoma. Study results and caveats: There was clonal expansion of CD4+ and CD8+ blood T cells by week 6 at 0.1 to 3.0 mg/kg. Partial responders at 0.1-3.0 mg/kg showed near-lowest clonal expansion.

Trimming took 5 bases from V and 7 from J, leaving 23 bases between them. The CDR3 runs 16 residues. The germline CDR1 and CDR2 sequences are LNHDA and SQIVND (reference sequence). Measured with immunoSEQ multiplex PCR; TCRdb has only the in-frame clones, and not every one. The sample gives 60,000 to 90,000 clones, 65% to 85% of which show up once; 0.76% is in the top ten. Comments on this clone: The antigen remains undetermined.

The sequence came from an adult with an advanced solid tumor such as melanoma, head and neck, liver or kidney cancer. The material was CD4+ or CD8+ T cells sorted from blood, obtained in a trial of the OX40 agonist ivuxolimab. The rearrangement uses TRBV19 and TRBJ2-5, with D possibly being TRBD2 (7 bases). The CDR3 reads CASSFTGRGDRGTQYF. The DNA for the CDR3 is TGTGCCAGTAGTTTCACAGGGAGGGGAGATAGAGGGACCCAGTACTTC.